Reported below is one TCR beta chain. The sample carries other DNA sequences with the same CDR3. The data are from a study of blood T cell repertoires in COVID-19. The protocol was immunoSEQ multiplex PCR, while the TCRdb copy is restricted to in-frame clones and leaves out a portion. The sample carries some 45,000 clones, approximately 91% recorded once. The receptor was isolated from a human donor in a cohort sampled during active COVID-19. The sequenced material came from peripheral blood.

CDR3 sequence reads: CASSLGQNYGYTF. CDR3 coding DNA: TGTGCCAGCAGTCTAGGACAGAACTATGGCTACACCTTC. The rearrangement uses TRBV7-2 and TRBJ1-2; D perhaps matches TRBD1 (6 bases). V gave up 6 bases and J gave up 2 bases, with 10 bases separating them. The CDR3 consists of 13 residues. Germline V gene lookup returns CDR1 SGHTA and CDR2 FQGNSA.